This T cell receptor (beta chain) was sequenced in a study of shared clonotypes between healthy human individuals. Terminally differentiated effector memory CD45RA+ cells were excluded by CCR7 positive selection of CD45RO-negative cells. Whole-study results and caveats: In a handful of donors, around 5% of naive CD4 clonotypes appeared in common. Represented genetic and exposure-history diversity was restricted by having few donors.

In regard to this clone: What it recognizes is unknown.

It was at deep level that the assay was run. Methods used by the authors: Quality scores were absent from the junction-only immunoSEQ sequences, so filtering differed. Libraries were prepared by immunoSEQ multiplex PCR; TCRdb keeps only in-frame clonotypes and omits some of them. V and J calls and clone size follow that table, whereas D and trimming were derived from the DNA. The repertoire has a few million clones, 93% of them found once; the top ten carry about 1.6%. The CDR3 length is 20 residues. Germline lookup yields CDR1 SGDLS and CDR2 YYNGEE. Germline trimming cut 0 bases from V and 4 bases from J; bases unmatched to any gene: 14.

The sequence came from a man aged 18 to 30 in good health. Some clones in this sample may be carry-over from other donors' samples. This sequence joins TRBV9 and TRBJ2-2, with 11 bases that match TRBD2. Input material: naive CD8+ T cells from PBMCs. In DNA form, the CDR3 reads TGTGCCAGCAGCGTAGCTCCCACTAGCGGGAGTGTCGGGAGCACCGGGGAGCTGTTTTTT. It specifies CASSVAPTSGSVGSTGELFF.